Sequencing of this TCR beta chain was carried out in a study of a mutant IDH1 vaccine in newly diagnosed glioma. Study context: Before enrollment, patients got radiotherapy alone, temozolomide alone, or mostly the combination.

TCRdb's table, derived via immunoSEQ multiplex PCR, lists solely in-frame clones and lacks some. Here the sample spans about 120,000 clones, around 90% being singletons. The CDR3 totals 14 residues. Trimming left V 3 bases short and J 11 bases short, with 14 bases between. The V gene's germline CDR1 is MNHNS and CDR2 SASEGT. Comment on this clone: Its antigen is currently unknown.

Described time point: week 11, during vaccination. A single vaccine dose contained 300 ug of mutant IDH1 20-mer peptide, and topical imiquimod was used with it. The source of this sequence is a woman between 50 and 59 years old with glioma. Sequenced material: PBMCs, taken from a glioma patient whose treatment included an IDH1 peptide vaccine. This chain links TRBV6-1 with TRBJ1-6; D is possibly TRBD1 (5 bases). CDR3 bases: TGTGCCAGCAGTGAGGCCGGGACGCGGGCACCCCTCCACTTT. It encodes CASSEAGTRAPLHF.